This T cell receptor (beta chain) emerged from a study of glioma-infiltrating T cells after dendritic cell vaccination (dated by TCRdb to the mid-2010s). A note on the overall study: The cohort included some 15 glioblastoma patients drawn from Phase I and II dendritic cell vaccination trials, of whom 9 were newly diagnosed and 6 had recurrent disease. Between 2003 and 2012, patients were given autologous tumor lysate-pulsed dendritic cell vaccination. The vaccine consisted of monocyte-derived dendritic cells cultured seven to eight days with IL-4 and GM-CSF, then pulsed overnight with autologous tumor lysate. Three intradermal dendritic cell vaccine injections were administered to patients at biweekly intervals in the arm below the axilla. Deep sequencing of TCR beta CDR3 regions was used to quantify tumor-infiltrating lymphocyte content and compare tumor and blood repertoires in dendritic cell-vaccinated glioblastoma patients. Survival after dendritic cell vaccination was correlated with TCR sequencing metrics such as TIL content and the overlap between tumor and blood repertoires.

The immunoSEQ assay amplified TCRB CDR3 regions from about 2 micrograms of genomic DNA, or from all available DNA when less than that amount was available. The multiplex PCR employed 60 forward primers targeting TCR V beta segments and 13 reverse primers targeting J beta segments. To estimate the number of reads per starting template, synthetic control templates were added to each sample at limiting dilution. The Illumina HiSeq System generated sequencing reads of 87 bp. Under the source paper's analysis protocol: PCR and sequencing errors were removed by a nearest neighbor algorithm that merged closely related sequences. TCR overlap was measured as the percentage of unique tumor TCR beta sequences that were also present in the peripheral blood of the same patient. TCRdb holds this immuneACCESS table with in-frame rearrangements only. Some clones are missing; in checked studies, unresolved V genes explain under half, and the rest has no known cause. The V and J calls and clone size are taken from that table; D and trimming were inferred from the DNA. The sample contains about 92,000 clones, approximately 90% of them found a single time. The ten biggest clones cover about a sixth of the sample.

Reading from cysteine to phenylalanine, the CDR3 counts 16 amino acids. Just the 48-base CDR3 DNA is kept, in frame starting at base 1. V and J are trimmed by 7 bases and 5 bases, and the gene matches miss 15 bases of the junction. In the germline V gene, CDR1 corresponds to SGHRS and CDR2 to YFSETQ. The investigation overall reported the following: TCR clonality showed no direct relationship with survival, which suggests that a diverse polyclonal response may matter. The response model built on TCR overlap across three groups was characterized as speculative, with prospective validation still needed. The cohort was small and heterogeneous, with few patients having full blood and tumor sets and even fewer initial-recurrent tumor pairs. Longer time to progression and overall survival after dendritic cell vaccination were predicted by higher estimated pretreatment TIL content.

Patients were selected for having adequate residual fresh-frozen tumor tissue and more than two years of available survival data. None of the glioblastoma patients carried an isocitrate dehydrogenase mutation, although molecular status otherwise varied. PBMC were collected before vaccination, two weeks after the third vaccination, and at tumor progression if progression occurred. Genomic DNA was extracted with the Qiagen DNeasy Blood extraction Kit. With respect to this clone: Its antigen is unknown. No base quality values were provided; no much bigger clone lies one nucleotide off.

The input for sequencing was blood, taken before dendritic cell vaccination. The origin of this receptor is a human donor with glioblastoma. The V and J segments used are TRBV5-1 and TRBJ2-7; TRBD1 agrees with 10 junctional bases. The CDR3 reads CASGSGTGAGRDEQYF. The sequenced DNA: TGCGCCAGCGGCTCTGGGACAGGGGCCGGTAGGGACGAGCAGTACTTC.